What follows describes a single T cell receptor beta chain. This sample was taken from a study of blood T cell repertoires in COVID-19. For the study at large: Sites in the United States, Italy and Spain provided acute and convalescent COVID-19 samples. PBMCs, B-cell-depleted T cells, or T cells were the source of the cDNA or gDNA that made up the material.

Germline V gene lookup returns CDR1 SGHNT and CDR2 YYREEE (reference sequence). V shed 1 base and J 3 bases; nucleotides not matched to a gene: 5. This CDR3 contains 16 residues. Per the study methods: Reference gene primer amplification gave estimated nucleated cell counts. Clones were read by immunoSEQ multiplex PCR, and TCRdb kept only the in-frame ones, dropping some. From that table come the V and J calls and clone size; the DNA was used to work out D and trimming. The sample shows around 100,000 clones, 70% to 90% of them seen only once. V is TRBV5-4 and J is TRBJ2-1; TRBD1 matches at 9 bases. Source material: peripheral blood. The clonotype originates from a human donor in a cohort sampled during active COVID-19. CDR3 in DNA: TGTGCCAGCAGCTTGCCGGGGACAGGGAGCTACAATGAGCAGTTCTTC. It specifies CASSLPGTGSYNEQFF.